In this sample, the clone carrying this T cell receptor beta chain turned up many times. The record originates from a study of T-cell reconstitution after alpha-beta-depleted transplantation in children. Preparation of the TCRbeta library used unique molecular identifiers. In TCRdb, the PCR reads were re-called with MiXCR into one record per CDR3 protein. In the table there are roughly 590,000 distinct CDR3 sequences, around 16% of which are singletons. The specimen comprised PBMCs from the stem cell graft donor, sampled from the stem cell graft. The origin of this receptor is a human donor who donated a stem cell graft to a child with acute myeloid leukemia.

The chain's CDR3 is CASSPPGRLEAFF. CDR3 nucleotide sequence: TGTGCCAGCAGTCCTCCCGGACGGCTAGAAGCTTTCTTT. This sequence joins TRBV12-3 or TRBV12-4 and TRBJ1-1; no clear D. CDR3 length: 13 residues. V was cut by 5 bases and J by 8 bases, with 15 bases left in between.